The 3 T cell receptor beta chains reported below all come from one sample, sequenced in a study of blood T cell repertoires in COVID-19. TCRdb keeps only in-frame clones here, not all; method: immunoSEQ multiplex PCR. The sample yields some 200,000 clones, approximately 87% seen once. Sequenced sample: peripheral blood. All receptors derive from a woman in her fifties or sixties with acute or convalescent COVID-19.

The rearrangement links TRBV5-1 to TRBJ2-7; TRBD1 matches 9 bases. Germline CDR1 and CDR2: SGHRS and YFSETQ. The CDR3 totals 15 residues. V shed 1 base, J shed 3 bases, and the junction held 5 bases outside the gene matches. Here the CDR3 DNA reads TGCGCCAGCAGCTTGACAGGGGGCGGTGGCTACGAGCAGTACTTC. Its translation is CASSLTGGGGYEQYF. The entire variable domain, with the rest obtained from reference TRBV5-1 and TRBJ2-7, is as follows: KAGVTQTPRYLIKTRGQQVTLSCSPISGHRSVSWYQQTPGQGLQFLFEYFSETQRNKGNFPGRFSGRQFSNSRSEMNVSTLELGDSALYLCASSLTGGGGYEQYFGPGTRLTVT.

The gene calls are TRBV6-6 and TRBJ2-1; D is uncertain. V lost 5 bases and J 9 bases, leaving 11 bases between the germline ends. Germline V gene sequence: CDR1 MNHNY, CDR2 SVGAGI (reference sequence). This CDR3 spans 12 amino acids. This chain's CDR3 is CASSAAVGEQFF. CDR3 in DNA: TGTGCCAGCAGTGCCGCGGTGGGTGAGCAGTTCTTC.

The CDR3: CASSLGTGGSYGYTF. The CDR3 nucleotides read TGTGCCAGCAGCTTAGGGACGGGGGGCAGCTATGGCTACACCTTC. This chain uses TRBV7-2 with TRBJ1-2, with D possibly matching TRBD1 (6 bases). The CDR3 loop spans 15 amino acids. Trimming took 1 base from V and 4 from J, leaving 13 bases between them. Germline loops: CDR1 SGHTA, CDR2 FQGNSA.